This T cell receptor beta chain was recorded in a study of blood T cell repertoires in COVID-19 (dated by TCRdb to the early 2020s). Regarding the complete study: Samples covering the acute and convalescent phases of COVID-19 were provided by collaborators in the United States, Italy and Spain. The prospective study material was composed of cDNA or gDNA derived from T cells, B-cell-depleted T cells, or PBMCs. Deeply sampled blood TCRbeta repertoires from subjects exposed to, actively infected with, or recovered from COVID-19 were included in the dataset. The samples were drawn from two sources: the first 160 participants of the ongoing ImmuneRACE study, and 1,254 subjects contributed by 6 global collaborators. A freely available public database, intended as a resource for researchers studying the immune response to SARS-CoV-2, is where the repertoires were released. Where available, HLA class I and class II types were taken from metadata supplied by the sample provider and were not determined by assay-based typing. The sample metadata nearly always contained a de-identified subject ID, COVID-19 status, age in years and sex. The paper's findings and limits, for the study overall: The amount of clinical and demographic metadata varied by source and participant and was provided uncurated.

The germline V gene yields MNHEY for CDR1 and SVGAGI for CDR2. V is shortened by 5 bases, J by 5 bases, and the region joining them spans 13 bases. The CDR3 numbers 14 residues from cysteine through phenylalanine. Just CDR3 DNA is preserved here, 42 bases in frame from base 1. Worth noting for this clone: Its antigen is still unknown. No quality values exist for individual bases; no much larger clone is one base distant.

Each collaborating institution followed its own protocols to collect whole blood in K2EDTA tubes. Collaborator samples were shipped for TCRbeta analysis as frozen whole blood, isolated PBMCs, or DNA extracted from either sample type. TCRbeta CDR3 regions were amplified from genomic DNA using the immunoSEQ Assay, a bias-controlled multiplex PCR. In the authors' own workflow: The number of nucleated cells in each sample was estimated by amplification of reference gene primers within the assay. To quantify the absolute abundance of each unique TCRbeta CDR3 rearrangement, sequence reads were collapsed and filtered. For each sample, productive Simpson clonality was calculated by taking the square root of Simpson's diversity index across productive rearrangements. TCRdb carries this immuneACCESS record with in-frame sequences only. Its versions omit some clonotypes, under half of them owing to an unresolved V gene in the studies checked, with the rest unexplained. V and J calls and clone size are those listed in that table; D and trimming were worked out from the DNA. For this sample the table gives approximately 190,000 clones, of which about 86% were detected only once. The ten biggest clones cover roughly an eighth of the sample.

The rearranged segments are TRBV6-5 and TRBJ1-5; a weak D assignment points to TRBD1 (5 bases agree). Input material: peripheral blood. The sequence was obtained from a man aged 25 to 40 with active or convalescent COVID-19. The DNA sequence reads TGTGCCAGCAGTACCGGGCAGGGCTATCAGCCCCAGCATTTT. Protein translation: CASSTGQGYQPQHF.